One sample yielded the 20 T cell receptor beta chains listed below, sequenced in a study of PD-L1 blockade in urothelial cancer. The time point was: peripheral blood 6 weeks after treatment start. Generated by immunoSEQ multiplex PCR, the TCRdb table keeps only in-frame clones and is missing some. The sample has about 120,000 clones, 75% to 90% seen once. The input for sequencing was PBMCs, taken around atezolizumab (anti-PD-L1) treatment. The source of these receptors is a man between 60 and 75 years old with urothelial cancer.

CDR3 residues: CASGEGFYNEQFF. CDR3 coding DNA: TGTGCCAGTGGGGAGGGGTTCTACAATGAGCAGTTCTTC. The J gene is TRBJ2-1, the V gene TRBV9; TRBD2 matches at 7 bases. This CDR3 is built from 13 residues. J gave up 3 bases and V 8 bases, and 5 bases lay outside the gene matches. The germline gives CDR1 SGDLS, CDR2 YYNGEE. The full variable domain, with the rest looked up from reference TRBV9 and TRBJ2-1, is DSGVTQTPKHLITATGQRVTLRCSPRSGDLSVYWYQQSLDQGLQFLIQYYNGEERAKGNILERFSAQQFPDLHSELNLSSLELGDSALYFCASGEGFYNEQFFGPGTRLTVL.

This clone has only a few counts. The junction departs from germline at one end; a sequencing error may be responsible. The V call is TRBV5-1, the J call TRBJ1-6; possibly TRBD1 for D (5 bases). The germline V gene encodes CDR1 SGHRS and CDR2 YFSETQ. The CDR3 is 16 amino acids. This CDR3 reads CASSLEAGAYNSPLHF. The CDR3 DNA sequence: TGCGCCAGCAGCTTGGAAGCTGGGGCCTACAATTCACCCCTCCACTTT.

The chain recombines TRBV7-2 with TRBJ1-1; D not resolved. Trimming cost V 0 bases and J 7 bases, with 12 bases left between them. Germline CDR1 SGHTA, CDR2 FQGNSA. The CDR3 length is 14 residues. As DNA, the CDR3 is TGTGCCAGCAGCTTAGCGCGTAGCGGAGATGAAGCTTTCTTT. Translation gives CASSLARSGDEAFF.

Here the CDR3 reads CASSKGLAGLQETQYF. The CDR3 DNA reads TGTGCCAGCAGCAAGGGACTAGCGGGGTTACAAGAGACCCAGTACTTC. The chain has TRBV7-7 and TRBJ2-5; TRBD2 matches at 13 bases. The CDR3 covers 16 residues. With 5 bases clipped from V and 2 bases from J, the junction kept 5 bases outside the gene matches. Germline CDR1 is SSHAT and CDR2 is FNYEAQ (reference sequence). Variable domain in full (rest from reference TRBV7-7 and TRBJ2-5): GAGVSQSPRYKVTKRGQDVTLRCDPISSHATLYWYQQALGQGPEFLTYFNYEAQPDKSGLPSDRFSAERPEGSISTLTIQRTEQRDSAMYRCASSKGLAGLQETQYFGPGTRLLVL.

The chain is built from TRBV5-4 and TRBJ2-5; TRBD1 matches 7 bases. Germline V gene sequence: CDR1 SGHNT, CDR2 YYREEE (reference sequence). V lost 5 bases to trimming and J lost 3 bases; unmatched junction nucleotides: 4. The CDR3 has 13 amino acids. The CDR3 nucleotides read TGTGCCAGCAGGCCAGGGACAGAAGAGACCCAGTACTTC. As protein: CASRPGTEETQYF. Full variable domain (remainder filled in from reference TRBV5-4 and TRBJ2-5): ETGVTQSPTHLIKTRGQQVTLRCSSQSGHNTVSWYQQALGQGPQFIFQYYREEENGRGNFPPRFSGLQFPNYSSELNVNALELDDSALYLCASRPGTEETQYFGPGTRLLVL.

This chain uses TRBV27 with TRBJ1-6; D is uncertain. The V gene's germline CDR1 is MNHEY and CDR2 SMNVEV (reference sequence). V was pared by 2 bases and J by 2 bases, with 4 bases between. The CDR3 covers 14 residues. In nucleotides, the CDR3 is TGTGCCAGCAGTTTACCAGCCTATAATTCACCCCTCCACTTT. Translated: CASSLPAYNSPLHF.

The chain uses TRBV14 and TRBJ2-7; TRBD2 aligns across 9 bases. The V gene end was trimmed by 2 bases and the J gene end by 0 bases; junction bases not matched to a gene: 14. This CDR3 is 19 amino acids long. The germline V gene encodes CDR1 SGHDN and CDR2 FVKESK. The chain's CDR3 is CASSQTPTNLAGSSYEQYF. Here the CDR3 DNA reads TGTGCCAGCAGCCAAACCCCAACCAATCTAGCGGGGAGCTCCTACGAGCAGTACTTC. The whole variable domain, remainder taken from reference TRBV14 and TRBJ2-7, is EAGVTQFPSHSVIEKGQTVTLRCDPISGHDNLYWYRRVMGKEIKFLLHFVKESKQDESGMPNNRFLAERTGGTYSTLKVQPAELEDSGVYFCASSQTPTNLAGSSYEQYFGPGTRLTVT.

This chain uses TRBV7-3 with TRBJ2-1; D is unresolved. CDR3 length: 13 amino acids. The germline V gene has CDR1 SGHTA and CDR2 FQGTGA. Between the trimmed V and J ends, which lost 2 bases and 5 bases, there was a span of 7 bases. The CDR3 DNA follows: TGTGCCAGCAGCTTAGGCCAGAACAATGAGCAGTTCTTC. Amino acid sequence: CASSLGQNNEQFF.

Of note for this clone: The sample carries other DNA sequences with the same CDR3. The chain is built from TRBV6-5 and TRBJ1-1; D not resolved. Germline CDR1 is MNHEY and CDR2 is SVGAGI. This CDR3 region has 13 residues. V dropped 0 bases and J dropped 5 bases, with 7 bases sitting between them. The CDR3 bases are TGTGCCAGCAGTTACTCGGGAGGGACTGAAGCTTTCTTT. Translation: CASSYSGGTEAFF.

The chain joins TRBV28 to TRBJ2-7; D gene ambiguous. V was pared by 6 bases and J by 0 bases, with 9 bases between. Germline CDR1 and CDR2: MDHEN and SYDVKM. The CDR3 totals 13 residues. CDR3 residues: CASSPWLSYEQYF. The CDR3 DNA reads TGTGCCAGCAGCCCGTGGCTCTCCTACGAGCAGTACTTC.

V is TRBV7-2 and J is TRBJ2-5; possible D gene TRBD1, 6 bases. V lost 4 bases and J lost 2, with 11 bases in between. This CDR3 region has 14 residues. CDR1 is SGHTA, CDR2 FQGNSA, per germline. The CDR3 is CASSSSDRQETQYF. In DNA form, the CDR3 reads TGTGCCAGCAGCTCCTCGGACAGACAAGAGACCCAGTACTTC.

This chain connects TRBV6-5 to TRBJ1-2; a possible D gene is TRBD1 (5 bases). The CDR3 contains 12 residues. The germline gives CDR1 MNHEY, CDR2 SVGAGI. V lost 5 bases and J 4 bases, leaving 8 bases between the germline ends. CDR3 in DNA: TGTGCCAGCAGTGGACATGGCTATGGCTACACCTTC. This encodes CASSGHGYGYTF.

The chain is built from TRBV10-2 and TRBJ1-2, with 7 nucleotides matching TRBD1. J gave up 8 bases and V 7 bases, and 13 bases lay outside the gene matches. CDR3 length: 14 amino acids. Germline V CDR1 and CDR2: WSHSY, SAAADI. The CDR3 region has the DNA TGCGCCAGCACCCTGGACAGGCAGGGTAGAGGCTACACCTTC. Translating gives CASTLDRQGRGYTF.

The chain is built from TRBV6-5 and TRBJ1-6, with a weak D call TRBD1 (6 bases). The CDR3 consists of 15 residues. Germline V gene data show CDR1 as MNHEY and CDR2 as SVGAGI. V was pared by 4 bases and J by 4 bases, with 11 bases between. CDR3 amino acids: CASSSRDMYNSPLHF. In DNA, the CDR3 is TGTGCCAGCAGTTCCAGGGACATGTATAATTCACCCCTCCACTTT.

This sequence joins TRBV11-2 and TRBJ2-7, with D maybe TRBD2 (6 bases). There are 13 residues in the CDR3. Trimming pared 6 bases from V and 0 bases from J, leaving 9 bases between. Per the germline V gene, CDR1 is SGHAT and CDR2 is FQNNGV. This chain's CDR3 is CASRGDFSYEQYF. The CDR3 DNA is TGTGCCAGCAGGGGGGACTTCTCCTACGAGCAGTACTTC.

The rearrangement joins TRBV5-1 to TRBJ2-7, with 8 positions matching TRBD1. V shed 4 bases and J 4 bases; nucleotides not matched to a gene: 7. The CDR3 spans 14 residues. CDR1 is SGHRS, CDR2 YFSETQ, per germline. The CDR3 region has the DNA TGCGCCAGCAGCCCGGCAGGGGGCGGGTACGAGCAGTACTTC. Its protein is CASSPAGGGYEQYF.

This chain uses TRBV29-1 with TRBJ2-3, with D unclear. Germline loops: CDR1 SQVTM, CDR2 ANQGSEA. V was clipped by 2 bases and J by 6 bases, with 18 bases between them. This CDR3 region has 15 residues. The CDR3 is CSVEPPPVTGDTQYF. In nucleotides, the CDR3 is TGCAGCGTTGAACCCCCTCCGGTAACGGGTGATACGCAGTATTTT.

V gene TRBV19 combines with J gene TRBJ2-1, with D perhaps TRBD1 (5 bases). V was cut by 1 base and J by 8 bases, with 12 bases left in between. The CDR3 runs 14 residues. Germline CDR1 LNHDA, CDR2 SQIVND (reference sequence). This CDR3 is CASSIGQGWDEQFF. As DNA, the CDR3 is TGTGCCAGTAGTATAGGGCAGGGCTGGGATGAGCAGTTCTTC.

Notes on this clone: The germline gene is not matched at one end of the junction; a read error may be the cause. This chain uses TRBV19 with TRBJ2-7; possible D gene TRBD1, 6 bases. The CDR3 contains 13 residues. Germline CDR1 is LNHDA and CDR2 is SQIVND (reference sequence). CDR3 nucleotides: TGTGCCAGTAGTATTGGGCAGGGGAACCGCCTCGTTTTC. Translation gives CASSIGQGNRLVF. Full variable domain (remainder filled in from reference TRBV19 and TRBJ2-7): DGGITQSPKYLFRKEGQNVTLSCEQNLNHDAMYWYRQDPGQGLRLIYYSQIVNDFQKGDIAEGYSVSREKKESFPLTVTSAQKNPTAFYLCASSIGQGNRLVFGPGTRLTVT.

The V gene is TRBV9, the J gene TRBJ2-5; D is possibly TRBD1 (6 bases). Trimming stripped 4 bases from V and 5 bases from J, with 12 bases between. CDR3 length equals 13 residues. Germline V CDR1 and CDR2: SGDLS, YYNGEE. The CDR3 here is CASSPTTGETQYF. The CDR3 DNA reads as TGTGCCAGCAGCCCCACTACAGGGGAGACCCAGTACTTC.